The next 12 T cell receptor beta chains were all read from a single sample in a study of response to subunit inactivated influenza vaccine. TCRdb reprocessed the RT-PCR reads via MiXCR and lists one record per CDR3 protein. The sample lists 500,000 to 650,000 distinct CDR3 sequences, 7.6% occurring once. The sequenced sample was PBMCs from blood, obtained 23 months after vaccination. The source is a man between 50 and 75 years old who received an inactivated influenza vaccine.

The chain has TRBV11-3 and TRBJ2-3, with 8 bases identical to TRBD2. Germline V gene lookup returns CDR1 SGHNT and CDR2 YENEEA. This CDR3 has 16 residues. J lost 4 bases, V lost 0 bases, and 6 bases had no gene match. CDR3 loop: CASSLDTAGVADTQYF. The CDR3 region has the DNA TGTGCCAGCAGCTTAGATACAGCGGGAGTGGCAGATACGCAGTATTTT.

The CDR3 reads CASSQAEGGSYEQYF. CDR3 DNA sequence: TGTGCCAGCAGCCAAGCGGAGGGGGGTTCCTACGAGCAGTACTTC. V is TRBV4-2 and J is TRBJ2-7; either TRBD1 or TRBD2 may supply D (6 bases each). The ends were cut back, 1 base at V and 1 base at J, with 11 bases in the middle. This CDR3 contains 15 residues. Per the germline V gene, CDR1 is LGHNA and CDR2 is YNFKEQ.

This clonotype was counted many times. The chain carries TRBV5-4 and TRBJ2-7; TRBD1 matches 8 bases. V trimming: 0 bases; J trimming: 6 bases; junction bases outside the gene matches: 8. Germline values: CDR1 SGHNT, CDR2 YYREEE (reference sequence). This CDR3 has 15 residues. The CDR3 bases are TGTGCCAGCAGCTTGGAGATGACAGGGGTAGGCGAGCAGTACTTC. Amino acid sequence: CASSLEMTGVGEQYF.

J is TRBJ2-5 and V is TRBV5-6, with 7 nucleotides matching TRBD2. Germline loops: CDR1 SGHDT, CDR2 YYEEEE. The CDR3 is 15 residues long. The J segment lost 5 bases and the V segment lost 4 bases, leaving 11 bases of the junction unmatched. The CDR3 spells CASSRTSGTHETQYF. In DNA, the CDR3 is TGTGCCAGCAGCCGGACTAGTGGGACGCATGAGACCCAGTACTTC.

This clonotype was detected a few times. V gene TRBV12-3 or TRBV12-4 combines with J gene TRBJ2-6, with TRBD1 as a possible D gene (5 bases). This CDR3 has 15 residues. The V end was cut by 6 bases, the J end by 2 bases, with 11 bases between. CDR3 region: CASSPSGTGANVLTF. The CDR3 bases are TGTGCCAGCAGCCCTTCAGGGACTGGGGCCAACGTCCTGACTTTC.

The chain links TRBV20-1 to TRBJ1-1; 7 nucleotides line up with TRBD1. The V segment lost 3 bases and the J segment 6 bases; nucleotides outside the gene matches: 10. The CDR3 length is 14 residues. Germline-derived CDR1 and CDR2 are DFQATT and SNEGSKA (reference sequence). CDR3 protein: CSASGDRGLPEAFF. Written as DNA, the CDR3 is TGCAGTGCTAGTGGAGATAGGGGGCTGCCTGAAGCTTTCTTT.

This clonotype came up a few times. V and J are TRBV20-1 and TRBJ1-1; D remains unclear. V was clipped by 6 bases and J by 6 bases, with 11 bases between them. This CDR3 has 11 residues. Looked up from germline, CDR1 is DFQATT and CDR2 is SNEGSKA (reference sequence). The CDR3 nucleotides are TGCAGTGCCCTTTTTGGGTCTGAAGCTTTCTTT. Translation: CSALFGSEAFF.

This clonotype was seen at least ten times. The chain combines TRBV20-1 with TRBJ1-5; D unclear. This CDR3 has 14 residues. V lost 1 base, J lost 7 bases, and 14 bases lay in between. Germline assignment: CDR1 DFQATT and CDR2 SNEGSKA (reference sequence). The chain's CDR3 is CSARGGGEGQPQHF. The CDR3 nucleotides are TGCAGTGCTAGAGGAGGTGGGGAAGGGCAGCCCCAGCATTTT.

In this sample, this clonotype turned up a few times. The V gene is TRBV20-1, the J gene TRBJ2-1, with 7 bases aligning to TRBD2. The V gene's germline CDR1 is DFQATT and CDR2 SNEGSKA (reference sequence). The CDR3 runs 14 residues. The J segment lost 7 bases and the V segment lost 6 bases, leaving 12 bases of the junction unmatched. Written as DNA, the CDR3 is TGCAGTGCGCCGGAGTTTGGTAGCGGGAATGAGCAGTTCTTC. It translates to CSAPEFGSGNEQFF.

This clonotype was detected many times. V and J are TRBV18 and TRBJ2-1; possible D gene TRBD2, 6 bases. CDR3 size: 15 residues. V shed 6 bases and J shed 4 bases, with 16 bases lying between them. The germline V gene has CDR1 KGHSH and CDR2 LQKENI. CDR3 bases: TGTGCCAGCTCCCCAGCGGGCTCGCTTTACAATGAGCAGTTCTTC. It translates to CASSPAGSLYNEQFF.

This rearrangement joins TRBV7-9 to TRBJ2-2; D gene unclear. From germline, CDR1 is SEHNR and CDR2 FQNEAQ (reference sequence). The length of the CDR3 is 12 residues. Trimming left V 3 bases short and J 5 bases short, with 4 bases between. DNA of the CDR3: TGTGCCAGCAGCTTCATGACCGGGGAGCTGTTTTTT. Its translation: CASSFMTGELFF.

This clonotype was seen a few times. The chain is built from TRBV20-1 and TRBJ1-1, with D possibly being TRBD1 (6 bases). The CDR3 is 13 residues long. CDR1 is DFQATT, CDR2 SNEGSKA, per germline (reference sequence). Trimming pared 1 base from V and 7 bases from J, leaving 13 bases between. Here the CDR3 DNA reads TGCAGTGCTAGAGTCCCAGGGGAGCTTGAAGCTTTCTTT. Residues: CSARVPGELEAFF.